A single sample is the source of the 26 T cell receptor beta chains below, sequenced in a study of shared clonotypes between healthy human individuals. Terminally differentiated effector memory CD45RA+ cells were excluded from the naive CD8 cells, which were CD45RO-negative and positively selected for CCR7. The method was immunoSEQ multiplex PCR; TCRdb's version includes in-frame clones alone and lacks a portion of them. Counted here are about 2.1 million clones, 93% occurring once; the ten biggest clones make up more than 1.5%. Sequenced sample: naive CD8+ T cells from PBMCs. Receptors were obtained from a young man in good health. Some clones in this sample may be carry-over from other donors' samples.

V is TRBV11-2 and J is TRBJ2-3; D gene uncertain. CDR1 is SGHAT and CDR2 is FQNNGV in the germline V gene. The CDR3 spans 13 residues. V lost 3 bases to trimming and J lost 4 bases, with 8 bases between them. CDR3 loop: CASSFVIPDTQYF. CDR3 nucleotides: TGTGCCAGCAGCTTTGTTATCCCAGATACGCAGTATTTT.

This clone was seen just once. As DNA, the CDR3 is TGTGCCAGCAGTTTCATCAGGCTCGGGGGGCTGAACACTGAAGCTTTCTTT. It translates to CASSFIRLGGLNTEAFF. V usage is TRBV27 and J usage is TRBJ1-1; maybe TRBD1 (6 bases). Trimming left V 3 bases short and J 0 bases short, with 17 bases between. Germline CDR1 reads MNHEY; CDR2 reads SMNVEV (reference sequence). This CDR3 has 17 residues.

This chain joins TRBV28 and TRBJ1-5; 7 bases fit TRBD1. Germline lookup yields CDR1 MDHEN and CDR2 SYDVKM. The CDR3 contains 12 residues. Trimming cost V 8 bases and J 4 bases; bases outside gene matches: 2. As DNA, the CDR3 is TGTGCCAGCGGGACAGATAATCAGCCCCAGCATTTT. Translating gives CASGTDNQPQHF.

CDR3 DNA: TGTGCCAGCAGCTTAACTAGCGGGAGGGCCGAAACAGATACGCAGTATTTT. Its protein product is CASSLTSGRAETDTQYF. J is TRBJ2-3 and V is TRBV11-3; TRBD2 aligns across 13 bases. CDR1 is SGHNT, CDR2 YENEEA, per germline. The CDR3 extends over 17 amino acids. V trimming: 2 bases; J trimming: 3 bases; junction bases outside the gene matches: 5.

V gene TRBV30 combines with J gene TRBJ2-2, with D tentatively TRBD1 or TRBD2 (5 bases each). CDR3 length: 15 residues. The ends were cut back, 1 base at V and 4 bases at J, with 13 bases in the middle. The germline CDR1 and CDR2 sequences are GTSNPN and SVGIG (reference sequence). The CDR3 protein is CAWSGTQGVTGELFF. CDR3 sequence (DNA): TGTGCCTGGAGTGGCACGCAGGGAGTCACCGGGGAGCTGTTTTTT.

DNA of the CDR3: TGTGCCAGTCTTAACAGGGCCTCGGGAGGGCCCCAGCATTTT. It yields the protein CASLNRASGGPQHF. This chain links TRBV19 with TRBJ1-5, with a tentative D call TRBD1 (6 bases). The CDR3 loop spans 14 amino acids. Germline assignment: CDR1 LNHDA and CDR2 SQIVND (reference sequence). The germline V and J ends were trimmed by 8 bases and 9 bases, with 20 bases remaining between them.

The chain carries TRBV6-5 and TRBJ1-6; D unclear. Looked up from germline, CDR1 is MNHEY and CDR2 is SVGAGI. This CDR3 has 13 residues. The ends were cut back, 7 bases at V and 5 bases at J, with 9 bases in the middle. The CDR3 sequence is CASTPGDNSPLHF. CDR3 nucleotides: TGTGCCAGCACTCCAGGAGATAATTCACCCCTCCACTTT.

The genes are TRBV7-2 and TRBJ2-1; 9 bases are shared with TRBD1. The junction had 12 bases not matched to a gene; V was cut back by 0 bases and J by 9 bases. There are 17 residues in the CDR3. The V gene's germline CDR1 is SGHTA and CDR2 FQGNSA. CDR3 sequence reads: CASSLALLGQGTGEQFF. CDR3 coding DNA: TGTGCCAGCAGCTTAGCGCTTTTGGGACAGGGAACGGGTGAGCAGTTCTTC.

V gene TRBV27 combines with J gene TRBJ2-4; possible D gene TRBD2, 5 bases. V was shortened by 6 bases and J by 1 base, with 13 bases between the two germline ends. The CDR3 spans 15 residues. From germline, CDR1 is MNHEY and CDR2 SMNVEV (reference sequence). The CDR3 DNA reads as TGTGCCAGCAGCCCAATAACGGGGGCCAAAAACATTCAGTACTTC. It codes for CASSPITGAKNIQYF.

This chain links TRBV6-5 with TRBJ2-7; D gene uncertain. The germline V gene encodes CDR1 MNHEY and CDR2 SVGAGI. V lost 5 bases, J lost 1 base, and 15 bases lay in between. The length of the CDR3 is 15 residues. The CDR3 sequence: CASSHRANPSYEQYF. CDR3 DNA sequence: TGTGCCAGCAGTCACCGGGCCAACCCATCCTACGAGCAGTACTTC.

The V gene is TRBV7-2, the J gene TRBJ2-7; tentative D call: TRBD1 (5 bases). V was clipped by 1 base and J by 7 bases, with 14 bases between them. Germline V CDR1 and CDR2: SGHTA, FQGNSA. The length of the CDR3 is 14 residues. CDR3 region: CASSLGLVWTEQYF. The CDR3 coding sequence is TGTGCCAGCAGCTTAGGACTGGTGTGGACAGAGCAGTACTTC.

CDR3 bases: TGTGCCAGCAGCTTAGTTGGCAGGGCCGTCACCGGGGAGCTGTTTTTT. Protein product: CASSLVGRAVTGELFF. This rearrangement joins TRBV7-3 to TRBJ2-2, with a weak D call TRBD1 (5 bases). V shed 2 bases and J shed 4 bases, with 14 bases lying between them. This CDR3 contains 16 residues. The germline V gene encodes CDR1 SGHTA and CDR2 FQGTGA.

The chain couples TRBV2 to TRBJ1-1, with unresolved D. V shed 6 bases and J shed 6 bases, with 11 bases lying between them. Looked up from germline, CDR1 is SNHLY and CDR2 is FYNNEI. The CDR3 has 12 amino acids. As DNA, the CDR3 is TGTGCCAGCAGCGCAGAGGTCCCTGAAGCTTTCTTT. Translation gives CASSAEVPEAFF.

The chain is built from TRBV5-6 and TRBJ1-4, with D possibly TRBD1 on 6 matching bases. The CDR3 sequence is 14 residues long. CDR1 is SGHDT and CDR2 is YYEEEE in the germline V gene. The ends were cut back, 4 bases at V and 8 bases at J, with 15 bases in the middle. The CDR3 bases are TGTGCCAGCAGCCCACCTCTGCAGGGGGAAAAACTGTTTTTT. Amino acids: CASSPPLQGEKLFF.

The genes are TRBV28 and TRBJ2-7; D perhaps matches TRBD1 (5 bases). The V gene's germline CDR1 is MDHEN and CDR2 SYDVKM. V shed 3 bases and J shed 2 bases, with 11 bases lying between them. This CDR3 comprises 14 residues. CDR3 loop: CASSFMTDTYEQYF. Here the CDR3 DNA reads TGTGCCAGCAGTTTTATGACAGATACCTACGAGCAGTACTTC.

The V call is TRBV9, the J call TRBJ1-1; possible D gene TRBD1, 6 bases. The CDR3 runs 13 residues. The germline V gene encodes CDR1 SGDLS and CDR2 YYNGEE. Trimming left V 0 bases short and J 12 bases short, with 15 bases between. The CDR3 loop reads CASSVAIQGLTFF. The CDR3 bases are TGTGCCAGCAGCGTAGCAATTCAGGGGTTGACTTTCTTT.

The chain joins TRBV2 to TRBJ2-7, with 7 bases lining up with TRBD1. This CDR3 contains 13 residues. Germline CDR1 is SNHLY and CDR2 is FYNNEI. J gave up 5 bases and V 4 bases, and 5 bases lay outside the gene matches. The CDR3 reads CASSVIGGDEQYF. CDR3 coding DNA: TGTGCCAGCAGTGTAATAGGGGGCGACGAGCAGTACTTC.

This clone was detected only once. The rearrangement links TRBV7-2 to TRBJ1-4, with D perhaps TRBD1 (5 bases). The CDR3 has 15 amino acids. Germline values: CDR1 SGHTA, CDR2 FQGNSA. V dropped 5 bases and J dropped 8 bases, with 18 bases sitting between them. The DNA of the CDR3 is TGTGCCAGCAGCCGGAGCGGGGGAGATTACGAAAAACTGTTTTTT. Its translation: CASSRSGGDYEKLFF.

The chain carries TRBV27 and TRBJ1-2, with no clear D. Germline CDR1 MNHEY, CDR2 SMNVEV (reference sequence). The CDR3 covers 12 residues. The V end was cut by 11 bases, the J end by 2 bases, with 12 bases between. The CDR3 loop reads CACRGSNYGYTF. CDR3 coding DNA: TGTGCCTGCCGGGGTAGCAACTATGGCTACACCTTC.

J is TRBJ2-7 and V is TRBV7-9; D is unresolved. Trimming stripped 2 bases from V and 5 bases from J, with 13 bases between. The CDR3 covers 14 residues. Per germline, CDR1 SEHNR and CDR2 FQNEAQ (reference sequence). CDR3 sequence reads: CASSLLSPPNEQYF. The CDR3 DNA reads TGTGCCAGCAGCTTATTGTCTCCGCCCAACGAGCAGTACTTC.

Worth noting for this clone: Other DNA sequences within the sample encode an identical CDR3. The V call is TRBV27, the J call TRBJ2-1; TRBD2 matches at 9 bases. V was clipped by 2 bases and J by 4 bases; unmatched bases: 3. There are 15 residues in the CDR3. CDR1 and CDR2 (germline): MNHEY, SMNVEV (reference sequence). DNA for the CDR3: TGTGCCAGCAGTTTACTAGCGGGGCCTTACAATGAGCAGTTCTTC. It yields the protein CASSLLAGPYNEQFF.

The V gene is TRBV28, the J gene TRBJ2-7, with TRBD2 identical over 16 bases. V shed 3 bases, J shed 6 bases, and the junction held 14 bases outside the gene matches. The germline gives CDR1 MDHEN, CDR2 SYDVKM. CDR3 length: 19 residues. The chain's CDR3 is CASSLYASGTSGRAGEQYF. DNA of the CDR3: TGTGCCAGCAGTTTGTACGCCTCCGGGACTAGCGGGAGGGCCGGCGAGCAGTACTTC.

The chain couples TRBV13 to TRBJ2-3, with D unresolved. There are 14 residues in the CDR3. CDR1 and CDR2 (germline): PRHDT, FYEKMQ (reference sequence). Trimming removed 0 bases from V and 4 bases from J, with 8 bases in between. The CDR3 DNA is TGTGCCAGCAGCTTAGGCCGCCGGGCAGATACGCAGTATTTT. Protein: CASSLGRRADTQYF.

The chain is built from TRBV27 and TRBJ1-1, with D hard to call. This CDR3 is built from 13 residues. Germline lookup yields CDR1 MNHEY and CDR2 SMNVEV (reference sequence). Trimming stripped 3 bases from V and 11 bases from J, with 16 bases between. The CDR3 DNA follows: TGTGCCAGCAGTTTCTTTCCCGCCGGGGATGCTTTCTTT. Translated: CASSFFPAGDAFF.

The rearrangement uses TRBV5-6 and TRBJ2-1; D is unclear. The germline V and J ends were trimmed by 4 bases and 7 bases, with 9 bases remaining between them. Germline CDR1 and CDR2: SGHDT and YYEEEE. This CDR3 is built from 12 residues. CDR3 in amino acids: CASSPAGNEQFF. In nucleotides, the CDR3 is TGTGCCAGCAGCCCGGCCGGGAATGAGCAGTTCTTC.

The chain links TRBV5-4 to TRBJ1-3, with a possible D match to TRBD1 (5 bases). The CDR3 covers 13 residues. Germline CDR1 is SGHNT and CDR2 is YYREEE (reference sequence). The V and J ends lost 10 bases and 4 bases respectively, with 15 bases between them. CDR3 in amino acids: CACYGGAGNTIYF. CDR3 sequence (DNA): TGTGCCTGCTACGGGGGTGCCGGAAACACCATATATTTT.